This passage covers 27 T cell receptor beta chains from one sample sequenced in a study of blood T cells in healthy people across ages. Primers used in a second PCR of about 6 to 11 cycles were a sample-barcoded 5' primer and a J-beta primer mix. TCRdb analysed the 5' RACE reads with MiXCR anew, one entry per CDR3 protein. The sample consists of around 1,500,000 distinct CDR3 sequences, about 28% of them appearing once. The material sequenced was blood. These receptors were collected from a woman younger than 45 in good health.

This clonotype was counted only a few times. This rearrangement joins TRBV10-2 to TRBJ1-5, with unresolved D. The CDR3 is 14 residues long. Germline lookup yields CDR1 WSHSY and CDR2 SAAADI. V was trimmed by 6 bases and J by 9 bases, leaving 18 bases between them. The DNA of the CDR3 is TGCGCCAGCAGGTCGTCGGGGAACGGACGGCCCCAGCATTTT. Translation: CASRSSGNGRPQHF.

The rearrangement joins TRBV12-3 or TRBV12-4 to TRBJ2-7, with unresolved D. V shed 1 base and J shed 6 bases, with 13 bases lying between them. The CDR3 runs 14 residues. CDR3 in amino acids: CASSLGRTVGEQYF. Here the CDR3 DNA reads TGTGCCAGCAGTTTAGGGCGGACCGTAGGCGAGCAGTACTTC.

This clonotype has only a few counts. The chain couples TRBV4-3 to TRBJ2-5; TRBD2 agrees at 9 bases. The CDR3 consists of 15 residues. CDR1 is LGHNA, CDR2 YSLEER, per germline. Unmatched junction bases numbered 5, after V lost 3 bases and J lost 3 bases. The CDR3 loop reads CASSQLAGEEETQYF. The CDR3 coding sequence is TGCGCCAGCAGCCAGTTAGCGGGAGAGGAAGAGACCCAGTACTTC.

This clonotype appeared many times. The rearrangement uses TRBV11-2 and TRBJ2-3; 8 bases fit TRBD2. The CDR3 is 18 amino acids. The germline gives CDR1 SGHAT, CDR2 FQNNGV. Trimming cost V 0 bases and J 3 bases; bases outside gene matches: 11. CDR3 in amino acids: CASSLDRSREGPTDTQYF. CDR3 coding DNA: TGTGCCAGCAGCTTAGATAGAAGTCGGGAGGGCCCGACAGATACGCAGTATTTT.

This clonotype was seen a handful of times. V is TRBV2 and J is TRBJ2-1, with D unclear. The germline CDR1 and CDR2 sequences are SNHLY and FYNNEI. Trimming took 6 bases from V and 8 from J, leaving 8 bases between them. CDR3 size: 11 residues. The CDR3 loop is CASRNLDEQFF. The DNA for the CDR3 is TGTGCCAGCAGAAACTTGGATGAGCAGTTCTTC.

Concerning this clonotype itself: A much larger clone lies a single base off, so this may be a read error. The chain carries TRBV24-1 and TRBJ2-1, with D uncertain. CDR1 and CDR2 from the germline V gene are KGHDR and SFDVKD. This CDR3 comprises 13 residues. The DNA for the CDR3 is TGTGTCACCAGTGCCCTAGAGACGAATGAGCAGTTCTTC. Its protein product is CVTSALETNEQFF.

This clonotype was counted ten times or more. CDR3 sequence reads: CASTPRSKTASYGYTF. Written as DNA, the CDR3 is TGTGCCAGCACCCCCCGGTCTAAAACCGCGTCCTATGGCTACACCTTC. The chain is built from TRBV7-9 and TRBJ1-2, with D uncertain. CDR3 size: 16 residues. The germline V gene encodes CDR1 SEHNR and CDR2 FQNEAQ (reference sequence). With 7 bases removed from V and 4 bases from J, the gap between germline ends came to 22 bases.

This sequence joins TRBV9 and TRBJ2-5; tentatively, D is TRBD1 (5 bases). CDR1 SGDLS and CDR2 YYNGEE come from the germline V gene. V lost 0 bases, J lost 1 base, and 10 bases lay in between. The CDR3 is 15 amino acids. The CDR3 sequence: CASSVGVGPQETQYF. The CDR3 DNA reads TGTGCCAGCAGCGTAGGTGTGGGGCCCCAAGAGACCCAGTACTTC.

The V gene is TRBV7-9, the J gene TRBJ1-1, with D hard to call. The CDR3 has 15 amino acids. V lost 1 base and J 5 bases, leaving 14 bases between the germline ends. The germline CDR1 and CDR2 sequences are SEHNR and FQNEAQ (reference sequence). The CDR3 reads CASSLDSGGLTEAFF. CDR3 in DNA: TGTGCCAGCAGCTTAGATTCGGGAGGGTTAACTGAAGCTTTCTTT. The variable domain in full, completed from reference TRBV7-9 and TRBJ1-1, reads DTGVSQNPRHKITKRGQNVTFRCDPISEHNRLYWYRQTLGQGPEFLTYFQNEAQLEKSRLLSDRFSAERPKGSFSTLEIQRTEQGDSAMYLCASSLDSGGLTEAFFGQGTRLTVV.

The rearrangement uses TRBV20-1 and TRBJ2-7; no reliable D call. This CDR3 contains 17 residues. Germline V gene sequence: CDR1 DFQATT, CDR2 SNEGSKA (reference sequence). Between the trimmed V and J ends, which lost 3 bases and 5 bases, there was a span of 26 bases. CDR3 nucleotide sequence: TGCAGTGCTAGCCCTGAAGTAGGCCCTCGTGTGGAAAACGAGCAGTACTTC. Amino acid sequence: CSASPEVGPRVENEQYF.

The chain links TRBV4-1 to TRBJ2-7, with D perhaps TRBD2 (5 bases). The V end was cut by 5 bases, the J end by 0 bases, with 14 bases between. Germline V gives CDR1 MGHRA, CDR2 YSYEKL. The CDR3 is made up of 15 amino acids. CDR3 sequence reads: CASSGGSLSSYEQYF. CDR3 in DNA: TGCGCCAGCAGCGGAGGATCCCTTAGCTCCTACGAGCAGTACTTC.

CDR3 in amino acids: CASSATGGFLYNEQFF. For the CDR3, the DNA is TGTGCCAGCTCCGCTACGGGGGGGTTCCTCTACAATGAGCAGTTCTTC. The V call is TRBV18, the J call TRBJ2-1; TRBD2 matches 8 bases. The J segment lost 3 bases and the V segment lost 6 bases, leaving 10 bases of the junction unmatched. There are 16 residues in the CDR3. Germline CDR1 KGHSH, CDR2 LQKENI.

Only a few counts were recorded for this clonotype. The chain combines TRBV14 with TRBJ2-5; possible D gene TRBD2, 5 bases. Germline V gene sequence: CDR1 SGHDN, CDR2 FVKESK. Trimming stripped 0 bases from V and 3 bases from J, with 14 bases between. This CDR3 has 16 amino acids. DNA of the CDR3: TGTGCCAGCAGCCAAGAAAGGTTCTTCGGGGAAGAGACCCAGTACTTC. This codes for CASSQERFFGEETQYF.

The V call is TRBV15, the J call TRBJ1-2; D is ambiguous. Looked up from germline, CDR1 is LNHNV and CDR2 is YYDKDF (reference sequence). V was cut by 0 bases and J by 2 bases, with 7 bases left in between. This CDR3 is 14 amino acids long. CDR3 protein: CATSRDHTNYGYTF. CDR3 bases: TGTGCCACCAGCAGAGATCATACAAACTATGGCTACACCTTC.

The chain uses TRBV24-1 and TRBJ2-1, with TRBD1 identical over 10 bases. In germline, CDR1 is KGHDR, CDR2 SFDVKD. V was clipped by 5 bases and J by 5 bases; unmatched bases: 11. The CDR3 totals 17 residues. CDR3 coding DNA: TGTGCCACCAGTGGTCCCGCCGGACAGGGGGGGAACAATGAGCAGTTCTTC. This translates into CATSGPAGQGGNNEQFF.

The table lists this clonotype with a few counts. The chain uses TRBV10-3 and TRBJ2-5, with D unresolved. The CDR3 extends over 11 amino acids. The V and J ends lost 6 bases and 5 bases respectively, with 7 bases between them. Looked up from germline, CDR1 is ENHRY and CDR2 is SYGVKD. This CDR3 reads CAISLGETQYF. DNA of the CDR3: TGTGCCATCAGCCTAGGGGAGACCCAGTACTTC.

This clonotype has just a few counts. CDR3 region: CSAADGQAKFYGYTF. CDR3 coding DNA: TGCAGTGCTGCCGATGGGCAGGCTAAATTCTATGGCTACACCTTC. The gene calls are TRBV20-1 and TRBJ1-2; no definite D call. The germline gives CDR1 DFQATT, CDR2 SNEGSKA (reference sequence). This CDR3 has 15 amino acids. The V and J ends lost 5 bases and 4 bases respectively, with 20 bases between them.

The genes are TRBV5-5 and TRBJ2-3; 9 nucleotides agree with TRBD2. J lost 0 bases, V lost 3 bases, and 5 bases had no gene match. Germline assignment: CDR1 SGHKS and CDR2 YYEKEE (reference sequence). This CDR3 has 16 amino acids. CDR3 region: CASSYPSGTSTDTQYF. The CDR3 DNA follows: TGTGCCAGCAGCTACCCTAGCGGGACTAGCACAGATACGCAGTATTTT.

J is TRBJ2-3 and V is TRBV29-1, with 15 bases fitting TRBD2. This CDR3 spans 16 amino acids. Germline V gene sequence: CDR1 SQVTM, CDR2 ANQGSEA. J lost 8 bases, V lost 7 bases, and 13 bases had no gene match. CDR3 in DNA: TGCAGCGCTCAAGGACTAGCGGGAGGGCTAGGAGGTACGCAGTATTTT. This sequence encodes CSAQGLAGGLGGTQYF.

This clonotype appeared a few times. The rearrangement joins TRBV21-1 to TRBJ2-3. TRBV21-1 is annotated as a pseudogene. This CDR3 is 14 amino acids long. In nucleotides, the CDR3 is TGTGCCAGCAGCAAAGTGCACGGGGCAGATACGCAGTATTTT. Translated: CASSKVHGADTQYF.

This clonotype was observed at least ten times. The rearrangement uses TRBV20-1 and TRBJ1-2; D perhaps matches TRBD1 (5 bases). Germline CDR1 DFQATT, CDR2 SNEGSKA (reference sequence). V lost 5 bases and J 1 base, leaving 17 bases between the germline ends. This CDR3 contains 15 residues. The CDR3 here is CSAHSAGRGNYGYTF. CDR3 DNA sequence: TGCAGTGCTCATTCCGCGGGAAGGGGTAACTATGGCTACACCTTC.

The V gene is TRBV12-3 or TRBV12-4, the J gene TRBJ1-2; D is unclear. Trimming took off 5 bases at V and 4 bases at J, with 11 bases between the two ends. The CDR3 extends over 13 amino acids. The CDR3 coding sequence is TGTGCCAGCAGTCGACTGGGCTTCTATGGCTACACCTTC. Amino acid sequence: CASSRLGFYGYTF.

This chain connects TRBV27 to TRBJ2-7; D is possibly TRBD2 (6 bases). The V end was cut by 4 bases, the J end by 4 bases, with 14 bases between. Per germline, CDR1 MNHEY and CDR2 SMNVEV (reference sequence). The CDR3 is 14 amino acids. CDR3: CASSSPAREYEQYF. The CDR3 DNA reads as TGTGCCAGCAGTTCCCCCGCCCGGGAGTACGAGCAGTACTTC.

V usage is TRBV12-3 or TRBV12-4 and J usage is TRBJ1-1; D ambiguous. V lost 7 bases, J lost 8 bases, and 14 bases lay in between. The CDR3 sequence is 12 residues long. This CDR3 reads CASTSGGGEAFF. DNA for the CDR3: TGTGCCAGCACCTCGGGAGGTGGGGAAGCTTTCTTT.

The chain is built from TRBV20-1 and TRBJ2-1, with TRBD1 matching over 9 bases. The CDR3 runs to 16 residues. With 0 bases clipped from V and 5 bases from J, the junction kept 8 bases outside the gene matches. Germline V gene lookup returns CDR1 DFQATT and CDR2 SNEGSKA (reference sequence). The CDR3 reads CSARDQLTGGHNEQFF. CDR3 coding DNA: TGCAGTGCTAGAGATCAGCTGACAGGGGGTCACAATGAGCAGTTCTTC.

This clonotype was counted at least ten times. This chain links TRBV29-1 with TRBJ2-1; no definite D call. Germline assignment: CDR1 SQVTM and CDR2 ANQGSEA. This CDR3 has 11 amino acids. Between the trimmed V and J ends, which lost 5 bases and 5 bases, there was a span of 7 bases. The CDR3 sequence: CSVPVNNEQFF. The CDR3 bases are TGCAGCGTTCCAGTGAACAATGAGCAGTTCTTC.

Ten or more counts support this clonotype. The genes are TRBV5-4 and TRBJ1-2; the D gene is possibly TRBD1 (5 bases). The CDR3 has 12 amino acids. The germline gives CDR1 SGHNT, CDR2 YYREEE (reference sequence). V gave up 2 bases and J gave up 4 bases, with 6 bases separating them. CDR3 residues: CASSFDSYGYTF. CDR3 in DNA: TGTGCCAGCAGCTTCGACAGCTATGGCTACACCTTC.